This T cell receptor beta chain is from a study of blood T cell repertoires in COVID-19 (dated by TCRdb to 2018 to 2021). Study-level background: Samples from collaborators originated in the United States, Italy and Spain and spanned both the acute and convalescent phases of COVID-19. The material from the prospective study consisted of cDNA or gDNA derived from T cells, B-cell-depleted T cells, or PBMCs. The dataset comprised deeply sampled blood TCRbeta repertoires from subjects exposed to, actively infected with, or recovered from COVID-19. The repertoires were released in a freely available public database meant as a resource for research on the immune response to SARS-CoV-2. Samples were obtained from the ongoing ImmuneRACE study (first 160 participants) and from some 1,300 subjects provided by 6 global collaborators. Sample metadata almost always included a de-identified subject ID, COVID-19 status, age in years and sex. Where available, HLA class I and class II types were taken from metadata supplied by the sample provider and were not determined by assay-based typing.

TCRbeta CDR3 regions were amplified from genomic DNA by means of the immunoSEQ Assay, a bias-controlled multiplex PCR. The paper's data handling went like this. The number of nucleated cells in each sample was estimated from the amplification of reference gene primers within the assay. Sequence reads were collapsed and filtered to measure the absolute abundance of every unique TCRbeta CDR3 rearrangement. For each sample, productive Simpson clonality was calculated as the square root of Simpson's diversity index across productive rearrangements. Drawn from immuneACCESS, this table holds only the in-frame rearrangements with V and J called that TCRdb kept. Clones are partly lost; checked studies trace under half to an unresolved V gene and leave the rest unexplained. The V and J calls and clone size come from that table; D and trimming were worked out from the DNA. The table for this sample lists 200,000 to 300,000 clones; 75% to 90% of them were counted only once. The top ten clones comprise roughly 3.9% of the sample.

Worth noting for this clone: The antigen it recognizes is unknown. No clone much larger than this one lies a single base away; base qualities are absent.

Trimming removed 7 bases from V and 3 bases from J, leaving 15 bases between the germline ends. According to the germline V gene, CDR1 reads WSHSY and CDR2 reads SAAADI. The CDR3 runs 14 residues from the cysteine to the phenylalanine. The retained sequence is limited to the CDR3, 42 bases, with the frame set at the first base. The research as a whole found: The amount of clinical and demographic metadata varied by source and participant and was provided uncurated.

Whole blood was collected in K2EDTA tubes by collaborating institutions according to the institutions' own protocols. For TCRbeta analysis, collaborators shipped samples in one of three forms: frozen whole blood, isolated PBMCs, or DNA extracted from either of those sample types. This sequence originates from a woman aged 40 to 50 with acute or convalescent COVID-19. The rearranged chain carries TRBV10-2 and TRBJ1-1; no D gene call is confident. Sequenced sample: peripheral blood. The CDR3 reads CASTHTDLDTEAFF. At the DNA level, the sequence is TGCGCCAGCACCCACACGGACTTGGACACTGAAGCTTTCTTT.